This T cell receptor beta chain was obtained from a study of T cell responses to AZD1222 COVID-19 vaccine. Study conclusions and caveats: The study identified only five to seven AZD1222 recipients as seropositive at baseline. Donors were largely white British and mainly female; clonal diversity was possibly underestimated. Following two doses of AZD1222, Spike-specific TCR breadth and depth rose. Repertoires were collected only later (after the peak T cell response had occurred).

The sample holds one count of this clone. The antigen is unknown. The CDR3 loop spans 14 amino acids. CDR1 is MDHEN and CDR2 is SYDVKM in the germline V gene. Trimming took 4 bases from V and 5 from J, leaving 14 bases between them. TCRdb's table, derived via immunoSEQ multiplex PCR, lists solely in-frame clones and lacks some. Of about 120,000 clones in the sample, around 84% were seen once. The starting material was peripheral blood, obtained on day 0 of AZD1222 vaccination. The origin of this receptor is an adult in good health. The chain carries TRBV28 and TRBJ1-2; D not resolved. DNA of the CDR3: TGTGCCAGCAGTTCCACATGGGAACTATATGGCTACACCTTC. Encoded protein: CASSSTWELYGYTF.